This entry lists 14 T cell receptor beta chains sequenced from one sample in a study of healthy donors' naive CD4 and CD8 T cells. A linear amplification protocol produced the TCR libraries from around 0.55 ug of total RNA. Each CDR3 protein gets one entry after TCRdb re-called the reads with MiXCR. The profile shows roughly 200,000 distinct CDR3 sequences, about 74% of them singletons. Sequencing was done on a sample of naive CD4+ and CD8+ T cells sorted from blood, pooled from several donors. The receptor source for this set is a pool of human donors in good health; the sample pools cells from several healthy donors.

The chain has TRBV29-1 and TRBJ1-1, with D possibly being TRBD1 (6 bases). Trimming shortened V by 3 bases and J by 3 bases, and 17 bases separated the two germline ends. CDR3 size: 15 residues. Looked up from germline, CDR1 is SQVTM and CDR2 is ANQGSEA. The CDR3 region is CSVDRGPGVDTEAFF. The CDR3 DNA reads TGCAGCGTTGATCGGGGGCCAGGGGTAGACACTGAAGCTTTCTTT.

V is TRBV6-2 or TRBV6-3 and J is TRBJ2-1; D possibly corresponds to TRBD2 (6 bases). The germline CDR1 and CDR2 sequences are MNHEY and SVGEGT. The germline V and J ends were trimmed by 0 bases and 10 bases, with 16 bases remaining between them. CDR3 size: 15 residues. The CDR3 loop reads CASSYSGGISPEQFF. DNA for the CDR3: TGTGCCAGCAGTTACTCGGGCGGGATCTCCCCCGAGCAGTTCTTC.

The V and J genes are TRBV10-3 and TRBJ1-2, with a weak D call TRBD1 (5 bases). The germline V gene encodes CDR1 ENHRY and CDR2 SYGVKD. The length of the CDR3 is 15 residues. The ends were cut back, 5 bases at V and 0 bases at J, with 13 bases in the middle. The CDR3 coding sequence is TGTGCCATCAGTAAGGGGACGGGATCTAACTATGGCTACACCTTC. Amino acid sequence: CAISKGTGSNYGYTF.

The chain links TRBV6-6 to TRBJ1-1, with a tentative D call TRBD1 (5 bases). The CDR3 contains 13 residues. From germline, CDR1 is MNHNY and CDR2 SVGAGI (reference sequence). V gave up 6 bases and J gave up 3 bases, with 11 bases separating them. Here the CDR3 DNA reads TGTGCCAGCAGGGGGCTGGGTGACACTGAAGCTTTCTTT. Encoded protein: CASRGLGDTEAFF.

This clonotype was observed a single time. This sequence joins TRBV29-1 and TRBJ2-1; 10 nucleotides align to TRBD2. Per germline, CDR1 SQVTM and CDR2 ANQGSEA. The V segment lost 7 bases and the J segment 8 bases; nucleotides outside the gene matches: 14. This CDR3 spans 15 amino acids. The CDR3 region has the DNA TGCAGCGCCGAAGGGACTAGCGAGTTTAATCATGAGCAGTTCTTC. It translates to CSAEGTSEFNHEQFF.

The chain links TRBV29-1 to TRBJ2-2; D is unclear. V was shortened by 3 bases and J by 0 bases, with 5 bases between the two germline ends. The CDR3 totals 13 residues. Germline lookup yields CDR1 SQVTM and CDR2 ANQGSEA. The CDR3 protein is CSVDPTNTGELFF. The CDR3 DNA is TGCAGCGTTGACCCTACGAACACCGGGGAGCTGTTTTTT.

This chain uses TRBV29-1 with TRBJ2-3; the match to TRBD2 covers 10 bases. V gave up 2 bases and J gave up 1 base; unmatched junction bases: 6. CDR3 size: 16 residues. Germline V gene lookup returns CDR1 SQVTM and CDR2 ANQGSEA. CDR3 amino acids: CSVELAGASGTDTQYF. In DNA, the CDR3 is TGCAGCGTTGAACTAGCGGGGGCCTCCGGCACAGATACGCAGTATTTT.

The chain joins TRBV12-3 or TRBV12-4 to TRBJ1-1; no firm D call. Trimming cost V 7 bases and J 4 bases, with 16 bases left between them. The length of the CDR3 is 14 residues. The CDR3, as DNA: TGTGCCAGCACCCCTGAGGCGTGGTCCACTGAAGCTTTCTTT. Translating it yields CASTPEAWSTEAFF.

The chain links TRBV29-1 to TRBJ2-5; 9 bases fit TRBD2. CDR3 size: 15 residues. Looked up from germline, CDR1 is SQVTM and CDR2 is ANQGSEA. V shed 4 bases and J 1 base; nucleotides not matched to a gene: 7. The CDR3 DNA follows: TGCAGCGTTGTTCGACTAGCGGAAACCCAAGAGACCCAGTACTTC. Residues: CSVVRLAETQETQYF.

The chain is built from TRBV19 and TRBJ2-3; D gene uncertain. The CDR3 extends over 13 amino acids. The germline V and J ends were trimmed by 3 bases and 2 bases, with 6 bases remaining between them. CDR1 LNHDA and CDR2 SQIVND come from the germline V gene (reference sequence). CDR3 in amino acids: CASSIQITDTQYF. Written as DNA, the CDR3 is TGTGCCAGTAGTATCCAGATCACAGATACGCAGTATTTT.

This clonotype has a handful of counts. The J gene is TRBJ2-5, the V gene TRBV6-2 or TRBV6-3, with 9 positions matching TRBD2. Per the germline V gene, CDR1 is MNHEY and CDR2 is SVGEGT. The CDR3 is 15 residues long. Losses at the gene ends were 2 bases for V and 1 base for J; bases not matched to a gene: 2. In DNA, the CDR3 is TGTGCCAGCAGTTACCTAGCGGGATCCCAAGAGACCCAGTACTTC. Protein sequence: CASSYLAGSQETQYF.

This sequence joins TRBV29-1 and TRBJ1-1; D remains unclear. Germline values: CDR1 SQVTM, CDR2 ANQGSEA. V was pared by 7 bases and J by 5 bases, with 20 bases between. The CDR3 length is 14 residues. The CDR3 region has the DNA TGCAGCGCTGCGGGTCGGGGTATGGGAACTGAAGCTTTCTTT. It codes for CSAAGRGMGTEAFF.

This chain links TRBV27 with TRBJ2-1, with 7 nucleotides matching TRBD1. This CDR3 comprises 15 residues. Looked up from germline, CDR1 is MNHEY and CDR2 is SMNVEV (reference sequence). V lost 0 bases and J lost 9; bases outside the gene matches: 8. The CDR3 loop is CASSLSGDRLGEQFF. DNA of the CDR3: TGTGCCAGCAGTTTATCGGGGGACAGATTAGGTGAGCAGTTCTTC.

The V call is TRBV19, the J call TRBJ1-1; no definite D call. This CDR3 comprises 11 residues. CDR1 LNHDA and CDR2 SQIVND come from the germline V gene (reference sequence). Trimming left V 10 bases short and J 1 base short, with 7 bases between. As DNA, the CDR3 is TGTGCCACATCACAGAACACTGAAGCTTTCTTT. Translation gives CATSQNTEAFF.